One T cell receptor (beta chain) is described in this entry. Per the authors' pipeline: Estimation of nucleated cell counts was performed using reference gene primer amplification. Produced via immunoSEQ multiplex PCR; TCRdb's table is partial and in-frame only. V, J and clone size were drawn from that table, and D and trimming were deduced from the DNA. The sample lists 100,000 to 150,000 clones, around 81% seen once, with approximately 12% in the top ten. The sample originates from a study of blood T cell repertoires in COVID-19. Trimming took off 8 bases at V and 0 bases at J, with 15 bases between the two ends. The CDR3 is 14 amino acids. CDR1 is GTSNPN, CDR2 SVGIG, per germline (reference sequence).

The rearrangement uses TRBV30 and TRBJ2-3, with D perhaps TRBD2 (6 bases). The sample was peripheral blood. The TCR comes from a man aged 60 to 75 with acute or convalescent COVID-19. For the CDR3, the DNA is TGTGCCGTCGGGGGACCTTCTAGCACAGATACGCAGTATTTT. It specifies CAVGGPSSTDTQYF.